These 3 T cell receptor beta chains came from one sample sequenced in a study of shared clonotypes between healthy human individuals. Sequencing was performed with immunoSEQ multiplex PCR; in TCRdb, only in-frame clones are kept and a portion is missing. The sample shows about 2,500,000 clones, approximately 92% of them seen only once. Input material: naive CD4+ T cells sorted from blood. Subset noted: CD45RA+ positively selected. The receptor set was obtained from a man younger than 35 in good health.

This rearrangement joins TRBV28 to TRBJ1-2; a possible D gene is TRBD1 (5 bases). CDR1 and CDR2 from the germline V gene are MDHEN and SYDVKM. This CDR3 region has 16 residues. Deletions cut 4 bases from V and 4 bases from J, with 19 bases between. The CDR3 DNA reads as TGTGCCAGCAGTTCCATAGGAGGGGCTCCCCCCTATGGCTACACCTTC. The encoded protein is CASSSIGGAPPYGYTF.

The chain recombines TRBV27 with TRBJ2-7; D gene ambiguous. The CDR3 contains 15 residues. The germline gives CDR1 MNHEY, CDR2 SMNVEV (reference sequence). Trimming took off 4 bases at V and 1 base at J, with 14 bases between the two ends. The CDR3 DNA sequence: TGTGCCAGCAGTTCGGAGAGGCCAGGATCCTACGAGCAGTACTTC. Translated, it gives CASSSERPGSYEQYF.

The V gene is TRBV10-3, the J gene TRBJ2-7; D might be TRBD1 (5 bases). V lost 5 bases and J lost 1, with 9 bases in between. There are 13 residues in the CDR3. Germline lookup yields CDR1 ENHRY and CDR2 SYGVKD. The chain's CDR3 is CAISQGTSYEQYF. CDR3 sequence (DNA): TGTGCCATCAGTCAGGGAACATCCTACGAGCAGTACTTC.